These T cell receptor beta chains were read from a single sample in a study of vaccination and CD4 T cells after COVID-19. Their antigens remain unidentified. TCRdb passed the PCR reads through MiXCR, listing each CDR3 protein once. The table shows about 28,000 distinct CDR3 sequences, with about 60% occurring only once. The sample was CD4+ T cells from blood, cultured in vitro, taken after SARS-CoV-2 vaccination. The receptors here all came from a human donor who received a COVID-19 vaccine. Both conserved end residues are part of each CDR3. D genes are given only for firm matches. Clone size is given for some rows only: seen once, a few or many times, or a class if the clone is expanded.

cdr3_aa cdr3_nt j_call d_call clone_size v_call
CASTLGRPAGEGETQYF TGTGCCAGCACCCTCGGCAGGCCGGCGGGGGAGGGGGAGACCCAGTACTTC TRBJ2-5 TRBD2 NA TRBV6-1
CASSVDWGDTEAFF TGTGCCAGCAGCGTAGATTGGGGGGACACTGAAGCTTTCTTT TRBJ1-1 NA NA TRBV9
CASSYTVTGGTEAFF TGTGCCAGCAGTTACACCGTGACAGGGGGCACTGAAGCTTTCTTT TRBJ1-1 TRBD1 NA TRBV6-5
CASSLNSGGGETQYF TGTGCCAGCAGCTTAAATAGCGGGGGGGGAGAGACCCAGTACTTC TRBJ2-5 TRBD2 few TRBV6-1
CASSLYRTDTQYF TGTGCCAGCAGTTTATACCGCACAGATACGCAGTATTTT TRBJ2-3 NA NA TRBV27
CSARSETTANYGYTF TGCAGTGCTAGATCGGAGACAACCGCTAACTATGGCTACACCTTC TRBJ1-2 NA NA TRBV20-1
CASSLSSFGGTYEQYF TGTGCCAGCAGTTTATCGTCGTTCGGCGGCACCTACGAGCAGTACTTC TRBJ2-7 NA NA TRBV27
CASSIGDRNYGYTF TGTGCCAGTAGTATAGGGGACAGGAACTATGGCTACACCTTC TRBJ1-2 TRBD1 NA TRBV19
CASSFSGGQEETQYF TGTGCCAGCAGCTTTAGCGGGGGGCAGGAAGAGACCCAGTACTTC TRBJ2-5 TRBD2 NA TRBV7-6
CASSIGGILAKNIQYF TGTGCCAGTAGTATAGGGGGGATTCTAGCCAAAAACATTCAGTACTTC TRBJ2-4 NA NA TRBV19
CASSLSGQMGGLKTQYF TGTGCCAGCAGTTTGTCCGGACAGATGGGGGGTCTCAAGACCCAGTACTTC TRBJ2-5 NA NA TRBV12-3/TRBV12-4
CASSFGHNNRGGYGYTF TGTGCCAGCAGTTTTGGGCATAACAACAGGGGCGGCTATGGCTACACCTTC TRBJ1-2 TRBD1 NA TRBV12-3/TRBV12-4
CASSGWGDTYTGELFF TGTGCCAGCAGTGGGTGGGGGGACACCTACACCGGGGAGCTGTTTTTT TRBJ2-2 NA NA TRBV2
CASSPSLGGSYEQFF TGCGCCAGCAGCCCGAGCTTGGGAGGTAGTTATGAGCAGTTCTTC TRBJ2-1 NA few TRBV5-1
CASSLGGGRAYEQYF TGTGCCAGCAGTTTAGGAGGGGGGAGGGCCTACGAGCAGTACTTC TRBJ2-7 NA NA TRBV12-3/TRBV12-4
CASGLVRYGDRKFEAFF TGTGCTAGTGGTTTGGTACGATATGGGGACAGGAAATTTGAAGCTTTCTTT TRBJ1-1 TRBD1 few TRBV12-5
CSVAFYTEAFF TGCAGCGTCGCCTTCTACACTGAAGCTTTCTTT TRBJ1-1 NA few TRBV29-1
CASSEEGGRLVNYGYTF TGTGCCAGCAGCGAAGAGGGGGGTAGGTTAGTTAACTATGGCTACACCTTC TRBJ1-2 NA NA TRBV7-9
CASTSEAGVNTEAFF TGTGCCAGCACCTCCGAGGCGGGAGTGAACACTGAAGCTTTCTTT TRBJ1-1 NA NA TRBV9
CASSFGTSGGSPGELFF TGTGCCAGCAGCTTTGGGACTAGCGGGGGTTCCCCGGGGGAGCTGTTTTTT TRBJ2-2 TRBD2 few TRBV7-3
CAWSSPGNRGLSPLHF TGTGCCTGGAGCTCCCCAGGGAACAGGGGGCTCTCACCCCTCCACTTT TRBJ1-6 TRBD1 NA TRBV30
CSAMAGSNQPQHF TGCAGTGCTATGGCAGGGTCTAATCAGCCCCAGCATTTT TRBJ1-5 NA NA TRBV20-1
CASSRQGALGGIQYF TGTGCCAGCAGCCGACAGGGGGCGCTAGGAGGCATTCAGTACTTC TRBJ2-4 TRBD1 NA TRBV11-1
CASSAKNSNQPQHF TGTGCCAGCAGTGCCAAGAATAGCAATCAGCCCCAGCATTTT TRBJ1-5 NA NA TRBV6-1
CAWSTGSGNTIYF TGTGCCTGGAGTACAGGCTCTGGAAACACCATATATTTT TRBJ1-3 NA NA TRBV30
CASSIVGFRDRDNEKLFF TGTGCCAGTAGTATAGTCGGCTTCCGGGACAGGGATAATGAAAAACTGTTTTTT TRBJ1-4 TRBD1 NA TRBV19
CASSESAGDYEQYF TGTGCCAGCAGTGAATCAGCGGGGGACTACGAGCAGTACTTC TRBJ2-7 TRBD2 NA TRBV2
CASSYTPGAGAFF TGTGCCAGCAGTTACACCCCAGGGGCTGGAGCTTTCTTT TRBJ1-1 NA NA TRBV6-5
CASSLTGLRTDTRYF TGTGCCAGCAGCCTAACCGGCCTCCGCACAGATACGCGGTATTTT TRBJ2-3 NA NA TRBV7-2
CSASSLSLGGSNYGYTF TGCAGTGCTAGTTCTTTAAGTTTAGGGGGTTCTAACTATGGCTACACCTTC TRBJ1-2 NA few TRBV20-1
CASSSPTRAGELFF TGTGCCAGCAGCTCACCCACTCGGGCCGGGGAGCTGTTTTTT TRBJ2-2 NA NA TRBV7-7
CASSLVVREEGYTF TGTGCCAGCAGCTTGGTGGTCAGGGAGGAGGGCTACACCTTC TRBJ1-2 NA NA TRBV5-6
CSARRPQGATEAFF TGCAGTGCTAGGAGACCTCAGGGGGCCACTGAAGCTTTCTTT TRBJ1-1 TRBD1 NA TRBV20-1
CASSSYQTSGGETQYF TGTGCCAGCAGCTCCTACCAGACTAGCGGGGGTGAGACCCAGTACTTC TRBJ2-5 TRBD2 NA TRBV7-9
CASSIQSGGPETQYF TGTGCCAGTAGTATCCAGAGCGGGGGGCCGGAGACCCAGTACTTC TRBJ2-5 TRBD2 NA TRBV19
CASSSRQDITQETQYF TGTGCCAGCAGTTCGCGACAGGACATTACGCAAGAGACCCAGTACTTC TRBJ2-5 NA NA TRBV12-3/TRBV12-4
CASSESRGYGYTF TGCGCCAGCAGTGAGTCGCGAGGGTATGGCTACACCTTC TRBJ1-2 NA NA TRBV10-1
CASSRGLAGGRTGELFF TGTGCCAGCAGTCGGGGACTAGCGGGGGGGCGTACCGGGGAGCTGTTTTTT TRBJ2-2 TRBD2 few TRBV6-2/TRBV6-3
CAISPGGADNSPLHF TGTGCCATCAGTCCGGGGGGGGCAGATAATTCACCCCTCCACTTT TRBJ1-6 NA NA TRBV10-3
CASSPSGRSYEQYF TGTGCCAGCAGCCCGAGCGGGAGATCCTACGAGCAGTACTTC TRBJ2-7 TRBD2 once TRBV7-9
CASRTDSIGELFF TGTGCCAGTAGAACTGACAGTATCGGGGAGCTGTTTTTT TRBJ2-2 NA once TRBV19
CSASMIAGGSSSYNEQFF TGCAGTGCTAGCATGATAGCGGGGGGGTCCAGCTCCTACAATGAGCAGTTCTTC TRBJ2-1 TRBD2 few TRBV20-1
CASSPGGAHYEQYF TGTGCCAGCAGCCCTGGGGGGGCCCACTACGAGCAGTACTTC TRBJ2-7 NA NA TRBV7-3
CASSLGQGDYGYTF TGTGCCAGCAGTTTAGGACAGGGTGACTATGGCTACACCTTC TRBJ1-2 TRBD1 few TRBV27
CASSYVGVNYGYTF TGTGCCAGCAGTTACGTTGGGGTGAACTATGGCTACACCTTC TRBJ1-2 NA NA TRBV6-5
CASSRPGLSTDTQYF TGTGCCAGTAGTCGACCGGGGCTGAGCACAGATACGCAGTATTTT TRBJ2-3 NA NA TRBV19
CSARARERELFF TGCAGTGCTAGAGCTAGGGAGCGGGAGCTGTTTTTT TRBJ2-2 NA once TRBV20-1
CARTLQLATNEKLFF TGCGCCAGGACACTACAGCTTGCAACTAATGAAAAACTGTTTTTT TRBJ1-4 NA NA TRBV5-1
CASSQLRGTEAFF TGTGCCAGCAGCCAACTTCGGGGTACTGAAGCTTTCTTT TRBJ1-1 NA NA TRBV12-3/TRBV12-4
CASSIGGDGYTF TGTGCCAGTAGTATCGGAGGGGATGGCTACACCTTC TRBJ1-2 NA few TRBV19
CASSLQGAHYGYTF TGTGCCAGCAGCCTTCAGGGGGCTCACTATGGCTACACCTTC TRBJ1-2 TRBD1 few TRBV7-9
CSARDLMRAFVTEAFF TGCAGTGCTAGAGATCTTATGAGGGCTTTCGTGACTGAAGCTTTCTTT TRBJ1-1 NA NA TRBV20-1
CASSYLEQYF TGTGCCAGCAGTTATCTCGAGCAGTACTTC TRBJ2-7 NA NA TRBV11-2
CSVGTDTEAFF TGCAGCGTTGGGACCGACACTGAAGCTTTCTTT TRBJ1-1 NA NA TRBV29-1
CATSRRSGEVSPLHF TGTGCCACCAGCAGACGCTCAGGGGAAGTTTCACCCCTCCACTTT TRBJ1-6 NA few TRBV15